This T cell receptor beta chain was identified in a study of early stage breast cancer tumors. The repertoire was sequenced with immunoSEQ multiplex PCR; TCRdb's copy has only in-frame clones and lacks some. The sample contains tens of thousands of clones, about 90% of which appear only once. The germline V gene has CDR1 MNHEY and CDR2 SVGAGI. V shed 1 base and J 9 bases; nucleotides not matched to a gene: 9. There are 15 residues in the CDR3. This rearrangement joins TRBV6-5 to TRBJ2-1, with 7 nucleotides matching TRBD2. Material for sequencing was blood. The receptor was isolated from a person aged 70 to 79 with breast cancer. Written as DNA, the CDR3 is TGTGCCAGCAGTTACTGGGGGGGTACTAGCATTGAGCAGTTCTTC. This gives the protein CASSYWGGTSIEQFF.